This TCR beta chain was recovered during a study of blood T cell repertoires in COVID-19. Study details: Nucleic acid was either cDNA or gDNA, and it came from T cells, B-cell-depleted T cells, or PBMCs.

Germline trimming cut 4 bases from V and 9 bases from J; bases unmatched to any gene: 10. In germline, CDR1 is SGDLS, CDR2 YYNGEE. CDR3 length: 14 residues. Original processing methods: Reference gene primer amplification yielded estimated nucleated cell counts. The table came from immunoSEQ multiplex PCR; TCRdb's copy has only in-frame clones and leaves some out. The D gene and trimming were derived from the DNA, and the V and J assignments and clone size from that table. The sample carries about 220,000 clones, approximately 80% recorded once. The TCR comes from a woman aged 65 to 85 with acute or convalescent COVID-19. The chain is built from TRBV9 and TRBJ2-1, with TRBD1 identical over 7 bases. The specimen sequenced was peripheral blood. CDR3 DNA sequence: TGTGCCAGCAGCTCCCTCGGACAGGCTGGTGAGCAGTTCTTC. Translation gives CASSSLGQAGEQFF.